This T cell receptor (beta chain) is from a study of neurological immune-mediated disorders (dated by TCRdb to the late 2010s). General notes on the study: Using UMI-based sequencing, the study compared peripheral blood TCR-beta repertoires from patients with HTLV-I-associated myelopathy (HAM/TSP), patients with multiple sclerosis, and healthy controls. Longitudinal HAM/TSP donors and healthy donors each had 3 time-points at intervals of about 3-45 months. Longitudinal samples, technical triplicates and paired sorted CD4+ and CD8+ T-cell subsets, alongside PBMC samples, were included among the approximately 98 TCR-beta libraries. The cohort comprised roughly 70 subjects: roughly 14 HAM/TSP patients, 35 or so multiple sclerosis patients and approximately 20 healthy controls. What the study reported, not specific to this receptor: Expanded clones from different subjects shared no identical CDR3 amino acid sequences, which suggests that TCR-beta repertoires were private in all groups. TCR clonal expansion was greatest in HAM/TSP patients and smallest in MS patients, who ranked below even healthy controls.

cDNA was synthesized by template-switch 5'RACE using a primer with a 10-nucleotide random unique molecular identifier that tagged each TCR transcript. Over 200 million TCR-beta sequences, covering 15-18 subjects, were produced in each sequencing run. The RNeasy kit was used for extraction of total RNA. TCR-beta VDJ regions were amplified with primers for the TCR constant region and the 5'RACE anchor, using the KAPA Real-time Library Amplification kit. Sample indexes and Illumina adaptors were added in a first PCR, after which library yield was increased in a second PCR. The roughly 650 bp TCR product was size-selected on a 2% E-gel SizeSelection system after Ampure bead purification. Before pooling, library quality was assessed on a Bioanalyzer, concentration was determined with Qubit, and library quantification was performed with the Kapa Library Quantification kit. Libraries were sequenced paired-end 2 x 150 bp on an Illumina HiSeq 2500. To increase sequence diversity, roughly 25-31% phiX was spiked into each library pool. As for how the authors treated the data: The UMI-based MiGEC pipeline processed quality-filtered reads and removed over 80% of raw TCR sequences during error correction. IMGT germline references were used for alignment of VDJ genes, and clonotypes were defined by a unique CDR3 amino acid sequence together with V-J genes. VDJtools evaluated clonal expansion, Shannon diversity and CDR3 relatedness (CalcPairwiseDistances, ClusterSamples); CLCbio workbench built phylogenetic trees. Expanded clones were defined as having at least 8 unique UMIs, based on coefficient-of-variation modelling across technical triplicates. TCRdb passed the public sequencing reads through fastp at Q25 and MiXCR, retaining productive beta sequences. Rows with one shared CDR3 protein collapse into an entry with the most common genes and DNA. It is TCRdb's table, rather than the study itself, that gives the V and J calls and clone size. The sample records approximately 70,000 distinct CDR3 sequences, approximately 10% of which are singletons. Together, the top ten hold 9.5% to 10% of the sample.

The time point label on this specimen signifies: longitudinal time-point 1 (baseline). Healthy controls were blood bank volunteers in Maryland, USA. For the unsorted PBMC libraries, 2 million PBMCs were stored in RNAlater at -80 degrees C until RNA extraction and were used to generate the libraries. Peripheral blood underwent Ficoll-Hypaque density gradient centrifugation to isolate PBMCs, which were then cryopreserved in liquid nitrogen. Ten or more counts support this clonotype. Its antigen target is currently unknown. There are no base qualities to consult, and no much larger clone falls within one base. The source material was PBMCs. The receptor was derived from a man under 40 in good health.

The CDR3 in this case is CASSVDLAATQYF. The DNA sequence is as follows: TGTGCCAGCAGCGTAGATCTAGCCGCGACCCAGTACTTC. The chain joins TRBV9 to TRBJ2-5; the D gene is perhaps TRBD2, on 5 matching bases. V loses 0 bases of germline sequence and J loses 7 bases, and the interval between the two ends is 10 bases. Spanning cysteine to phenylalanine, the CDR3 consists of 13 amino acids. Only the CDR3 portion is preserved as DNA: 39 bases, with reading frame beginning at the first base. The germline V gene supplies CDR1 SGDLS and CDR2 YYNGEE. With the rest looked up from the reference TRBV9 and TRBJ2-5 genes rather than sequenced, the full variable domain is DSGVTQTPKHLITATGQRVTLRCSPRSGDLSVYWYQQSLDQGLQFLIQYYNGEERAKGNILERFSAQQFPDLHSELNLSSLELGDSALYFCASSVDLAATQYFGPGTRLLVL.